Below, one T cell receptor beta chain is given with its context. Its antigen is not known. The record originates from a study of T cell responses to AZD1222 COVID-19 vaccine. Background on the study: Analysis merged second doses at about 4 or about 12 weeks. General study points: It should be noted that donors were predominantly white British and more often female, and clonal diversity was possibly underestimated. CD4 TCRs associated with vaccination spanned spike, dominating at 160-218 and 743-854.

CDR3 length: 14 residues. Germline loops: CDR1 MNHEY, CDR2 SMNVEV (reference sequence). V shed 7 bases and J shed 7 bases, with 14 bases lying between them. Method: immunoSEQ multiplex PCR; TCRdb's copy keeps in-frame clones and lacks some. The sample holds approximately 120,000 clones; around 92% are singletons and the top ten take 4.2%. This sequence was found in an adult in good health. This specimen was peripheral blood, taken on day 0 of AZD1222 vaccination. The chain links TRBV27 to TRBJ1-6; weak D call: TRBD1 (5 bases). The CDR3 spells CASTWGGRNSPLHF. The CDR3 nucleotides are TGTGCCAGCACCTGGGGGGGGAGGAATTCACCCCTCCACTTT.